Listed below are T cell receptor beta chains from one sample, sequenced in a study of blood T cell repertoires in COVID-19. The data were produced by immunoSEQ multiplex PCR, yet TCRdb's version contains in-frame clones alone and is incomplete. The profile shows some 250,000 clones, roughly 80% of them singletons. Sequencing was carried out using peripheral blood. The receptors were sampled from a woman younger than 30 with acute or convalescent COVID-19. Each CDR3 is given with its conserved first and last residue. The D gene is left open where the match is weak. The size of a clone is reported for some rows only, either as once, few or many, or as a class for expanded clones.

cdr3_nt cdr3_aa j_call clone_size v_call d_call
TGCGCCAGCAGCTTGGTGGGGGACAGACCCTATGGCTACACCTTC CASSLVGDRPYGYTF TRBJ1-2 . TRBV5-1 TRBD1
TGTGCCAGCGTGGCTAGCGGGGCATACGAGCAGTACTTC CASVASGAYEQYF TRBJ2-7 . TRBV6-5 TRBD2
TGTGCCAGCAGCCCCAGACACCACAACTCACAAGAGACCCAGTACTTC CASSPRHHNSQETQYF TRBJ2-5 . TRBV9 .
TGTGCCAGCAGCTTAAGGAGCGGGGCCTCCTACAATGAGCAGTTCTTC CASSLRSGASYNEQFF TRBJ2-1 . TRBV7-8 TRBD2
TGTGCCATCAGGGCAGGGGGTTTCAATCAGCCCCAGCATTTT CAIRAGGFNQPQHF TRBJ1-5 . TRBV10-3 TRBD1
TGCGCCAGCAGCTTGAGCGGATTCTTAAACAATGAGCAGTTCTTC CASSLSGFLNNEQFF TRBJ2-1 . TRBV5-1 .
TGCGCCAGCAGCCCGGGACATTCCGCCGCTTTCTTC CASSPGHSAAFF TRBJ2-1 . TRBV5-1 .
TGTGCCAGCAGCGGACTTAGCGGGCTGAGCACAGATACGCAGTATTTT CASSGLSGLSTDTQYF TRBJ2-3 . TRBV5-4 TRBD2
TGTGCCAGCAGTGAGTTAGGAGGGACCACTCGAGATACGCAGTATTTT CASSELGGTTRDTQYF TRBJ2-3 few TRBV2 .
TGCGCCAGCAGCTCTGGGGGGACAGACCAAGAGACCCAGTACTTC CASSSGGTDQETQYF TRBJ2-5 . TRBV5-1 .